This TCR beta chain is drawn from a study of post-analysis software for immune sequencing data. The study, taken as a whole, reports: Samples made in the same batch grouped tightly together by F measure. About five TRBV segments were more frequent in patients than controls; TRBV5-6, TRBV5-1 and TRBV20-1 belonged to this group.

Regarding this clonotype: Its target is unknown.

cDNA libraries of TCR beta carried unique molecular identifiers. Out of roughly 0.85 to 10 million T cells, roughly 0.5 million cDNA molecules were generated. One entry per CDR3 protein, called by TCRdb with MiXCR from the PCR reads. The sample contains a few hundred thousand distinct CDR3 sequences, approximately 37% of which appear only once. Looked up from germline, CDR1 is SGHDT and CDR2 is YYEEEE. This CDR3 has 13 amino acids. V was shortened by 1 base and J by 5 bases, with 10 bases between the two germline ends. The origin of this receptor is a girl aged 2-15 years with multiple sclerosis. The rearrangement joins TRBV5-6 to TRBJ2-7; tentatively, D is TRBD1 (6 bases). Specimen: blood. CDR3 protein: CASSLTGWDEQYF. The DNA for the CDR3 is TGTGCCAGCAGCTTGACAGGGTGGGACGAGCAGTACTTC.